These T cell receptor beta chains were read from a single sample in a study of blood T cell repertoires in COVID-19. Sequenced by immunoSEQ multiplex PCR; TCRdb stores in-frame clones only, minus some. The sample includes tens of thousands of clones, 65% to 90% of them seen just once. What was sequenced was peripheral blood. Every receptor here comes from a man aged 25 to 40 with COVID-19, enrolled during active disease. The CDR3 runs from the conserved cysteine through the conserved F or W. Fields, in order: D gene, clone size, V gene, J gene, CDR3 DNA, CDR3 protein. D genes are given only for firm matches. Only part of the rows carry a size: once, few, many, or a class if the clone is expanded.

>-|-|TRBV2|TRBJ2-2
TGTGCCAGCAGTGGCCTCCGGGACGGGGAGCTGTTTTTT
CASSGLRDGELFF
>TRBD1|-|TRBV10-3|TRBJ2-7
TGTGCCATCAGTGGGGACAGGGGGGCCTACGAGCAGTACTTC
CAISGDRGAYEQYF
>TRBD1|once|TRBV19|TRBJ2-1
TGTGCCAGTAGTATTAGCGGACAGGGGGGATACCTTAGCTCCTACAATGAGCAGTTCTTC
CASSISGQGGYLSSYNEQFF
>-|-|TRBV19|TRBJ1-1
TGTGCCAGTACCCGGGGAACTCCGAACACTGAAGCTTTCTTT
CASTRGTPNTEAFF
>-|-|TRBV5-1|TRBJ2-7
TGCGCCAGCAGCTCCAGTTCCCAGCAGTACTTC
CASSSSSQQYF
>-|few|TRBV19|TRBJ2-7
TGTGCCAGTAGTATAATTCGACAGGTGAATTCCTACGAGCAGTACTTC
CASSIIRQVNSYEQYF
>-|few|TRBV14|TRBJ1-2
TGTGCCACCATAGGGGACTATGGCTACACCTTC
CATIGDYGYTF
>TRBD2|-|TRBV7-8|TRBJ2-7
TGTGCCAGCAGCTGGGGCGTTACTAGCGGAACCTACGAGCAGTACTTC
CASSWGVTSGTYEQYF
>TRBD2|-|TRBV7-2|TRBJ2-7
TGTGCCAGCAGCTTAGCGGTCGCCCTAGCGGGCGCCTACGAGCAGTACTTC
CASSLAVALAGAYEQYF
>TRBD2|once|TRBV3-1/TRBV3-2|TRBJ2-3
TGTGCCAGCAGCCAAGATTTCGGGGAGGGCCGTACAGATACGCAGTATTTT
CASSQDFGEGRTDTQYF
>-|-|TRBV6-5|TRBJ1-1
TGTGCCAGCAGTTCTCCGGGTCATGTGAACACTGAAGCTTTCTTT
CASSSPGHVNTEAFF
>-|few|TRBV30|TRBJ1-6
TGTGCCTGGGGGAGACAGACCAGGTATAATTCACCCCTCCACTTT
CAWGRQTRYNSPLHF
>-|-|TRBV6-5|TRBJ2-2
TGTGCCAGCAGTCGACAGATTACCACCGGGGAGCTGTTTTTT
CASSRQITTGELFF
>TRBD2|-|TRBV5-8|TRBJ2-1
TGTGCCAGCCGGCTTGGTAGCGGGAGGAAGGGTGAGCAGTTCTTC
CASRLGSGRKGEQFF
>-|-|TRBV11-2|TRBJ1-1
TGTGCCAGCACCCGGGGCGGACTACTAACGAACACTGAAGCTTTCTTT
CASTRGGLLTNTEAFF
>-|-|TRBV5-1|TRBJ1-3
TGCGCCAGCAGCCCGGACACTGGAAACACCATATATTTT
CASSPDTGNTIYF
>-|few|TRBV30|TRBJ1-6
TGTGCCTGGAGTGTGGGAGGGGCGGAATTCTCACCCCTCCACTTT
CAWSVGGAEFSPLHF
>TRBD1|-|TRBV5-1|TRBJ1-4
TGCGCCAGCAGCTTGGGTTACAGGGGGCAAGCTAATGAAAAACTGTTTTTT
CASSLGYRGQANEKLFF
>TRBD1|-|TRBV4-3|TRBJ1-2
TGCGCCAGCAGCCGATCCGGGACAGGTTCTTATGGCTACACCTTC
CASSRSGTGSYGYTF
>-|few|TRBV30|TRBJ1-6
TGTGCCTGGAGCAGCTCCTATAATTCACCCCTCCACTTT
CAWSSSYNSPLHF
>TRBD1|-|TRBV10-2|TRBJ2-5
TGCGCCAGCAGTTGGGACAGTACTTCCCAAGAGACCCAGTACTTC
CASSWDSTSQETQYF
>-|-|TRBV19|TRBJ1-2
TGTGCCAGTAGTATTAGGGGATACGGCTACACCTTC
CASSIRGYGYTF
>-|-|TRBV28|TRBJ1-5
TGTGCCAGCAGTCGAGGACAAAATCAGCCCCAGCATTTT
CASSRGQNQPQHF
>-|-|TRBV11-2|TRBJ2-2
TGTGCCAGCAGCTTCGTCCCCGGGGAGCTGTTTTTT
CASSFVPGELFF
>-|-|TRBV28|TRBJ2-7
TGTGCCAGCAGTTTATTGCCGACTAGTGGAGGATCCTACGAGCAGTACTTC
CASSLLPTSGGSYEQYF
>TRBD1|once|TRBV27|TRBJ1-3
TGTGCCAGCAGCCTCGGACAGGGCTGGGGAAACACCATATATTTT
CASSLGQGWGNTIYF
>-|-|TRBV4-2|TRBJ1-1
TGTGCCAGCAGCCAAGACAGGGGTTGGGGCACTGAAGCTTTCTTT
CASSQDRGWGTEAFF
>-|-|TRBV10-3|TRBJ1-5
TGTGCCATTAGTGAGTCGGAGAATGAGCCCCAGCATTTT
CAISESENEPQHF
>-|-|TRBV10-3|TRBJ2-7
TGTGCCATCAGCCGGGGTTCCGAGCAGTACTTC
CAISRGSEQYF
>-|-|TRBV12-2|TRBJ1-3
TGTGCAAGTCGCTTAGGCACAGGGATAGGAGCTGGAAACACCATATATTTT
CASRLGTGIGAGNTIYF
>TRBD1|-|TRBV2|TRBJ2-7
TGTGCCAGCAATGGACAGGGGATCTTGGAGCAGTACTTC
CASNGQGILEQYF
>TRBD2|-|TRBV27|TRBJ2-3
TGTGCCAGCAGTTTAAAGACTAAGCGGGAGGGCACAGATACGCAGTATTTT
CASSLKTKREGTDTQYF
>TRBD1|-|TRBV12-5|TRBJ2-1
TGTGCTAGTGGTTTGTCCACAGGGGGCGACAGTGTATTCGGCGATGAGCAGTTCTTC
CASGLSTGGDSVFGDEQFF
>TRBD1|-|TRBV6-6|TRBJ1-5
TGTGCCAGCAGGGGGGGACAGGGGGCATATCAGCCCCAGCATTTT
CASRGGQGAYQPQHF
>-|-|TRBV19|TRBJ2-7
TGTGCCAGTAGTCCTCGGACAGCGTTTAGGGAGCAGTACTTC
CASSPRTAFREQYF
>-|-|TRBV3-1/TRBV3-2|TRBJ2-1
TGTGCCAGCAGCCGCAGGGTAAATGAGCAGTTCTTC
CASSRRVNEQFF
>-|many|TRBV6-4|TRBJ2-7
TGTGCCACCATACTGATTATTCGGACTAATGTGGGCTACGAGCAGTACTTC
CATILIIRTNVGYEQYF
>-|few|TRBV19|TRBJ1-5
TGTGCCAGTAGCCAAGCAGACGGAGGGACCCTCAATCAGCCCCAGCATTTT
CASSQADGGTLNQPQHF
>TRBD2|-|TRBV15|TRBJ2-1
TGTGCCACCAGCAGAGATCTAGCGGGAGGGCCTTTGGATGAGCAGTTCTTC
CATSRDLAGGPLDEQFF
>-|few|TRBV6-6|TRBJ2-7
TGTGCCAGCAGTTTACAGACCTACGAGCAGTACTTC
CASSLQTYEQYF
>TRBD2|-|TRBV28|TRBJ2-7
TGTGCCAGCAGCGGGACTAACCCTGGTCTCTACGAGCAGTACTTC
CASSGTNPGLYEQYF
>-|-|TRBV7-7|TRBJ2-5
TGTGCTAGCAGCTTAGGGGCTAGCGTGGAGACCCAGTACTTC
CASSLGASVETQYF
>-|-|TRBV7-3|TRBJ1-5
TGTCGCACAGGGCCCAATCAGCCCCAGCATTTT
CRTGPNQPQHF
>-|-|TRBV7-2|TRBJ2-7
TGTGCCAGCAGCGTGGCAGGGATCTCCTACGAGCAGTACTTC
CASSVAGISYEQYF
>-|-|TRBV11-2|TRBJ2-2
TGTGCCAGCAGCCTAGAATCGTACTCGAACACCGGGGAGCTGTTTTTT
CASSLESYSNTGELFF
>TRBD2|-|TRBV16|TRBJ2-1
TGTGCCAGCAGCCCAATAAGCGGGAGGGCCTCTGAGCAGTTCTTC
CASSPISGRASEQFF
>-|once|TRBV11-2|TRBJ2-1
TGTGCCAGCAGCTTAGTCCCCTCGGATGAGCAGTTCTTC
CASSLVPSDEQFF
>-|-|TRBV19|TRBJ1-3
TGTGCCAGTAGTGTGGAGGCCCAGGGAAACACCATATATTTT
CASSVEAQGNTIYF
>-|-|TRBV19|TRBJ1-5
TGTGCCAGTAGTCAGGTCCAGCGGGATCAGCCCCAGCATTTT
CASSQVQRDQPQHF
>-|-|TRBV6-2/TRBV6-3|TRBJ1-6
TGTGCCAGCAGTTCCGGGGGAAATTCACCCCTCCACTTT
CASSSGGNSPLHF